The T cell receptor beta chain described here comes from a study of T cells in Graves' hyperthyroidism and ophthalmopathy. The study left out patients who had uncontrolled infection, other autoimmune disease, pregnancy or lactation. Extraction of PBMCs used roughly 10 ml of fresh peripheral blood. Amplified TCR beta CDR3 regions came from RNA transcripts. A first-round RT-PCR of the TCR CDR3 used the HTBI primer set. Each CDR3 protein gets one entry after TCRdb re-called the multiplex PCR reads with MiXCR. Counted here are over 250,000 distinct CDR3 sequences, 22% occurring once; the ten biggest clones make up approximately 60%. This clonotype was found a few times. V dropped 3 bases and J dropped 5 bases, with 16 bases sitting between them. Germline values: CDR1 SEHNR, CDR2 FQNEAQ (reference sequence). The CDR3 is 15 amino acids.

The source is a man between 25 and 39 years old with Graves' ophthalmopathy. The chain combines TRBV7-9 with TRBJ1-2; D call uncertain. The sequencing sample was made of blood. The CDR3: CASSFGAALGYGYTF. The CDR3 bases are TGTGCCAGCAGCTTTGGTGCGGCACTTGGGTATGGCTACACCTTC.